This T cell receptor beta chain was observed in a study of T cell repertoires in cytomegalovirus infection. TCRdb used MiXCR to reprocess the reads, holding one entry per CDR3 protein. This table has about 110,000 distinct CDR3 sequences, about 30% appearing once. The CDR3 runs to 14 residues. Deletions cut 5 bases from V and 4 bases from J, with 12 bases between. From germline, CDR1 is SEHNR and CDR2 FQNEAQ (reference sequence). This clonotype was observed a handful of times. The target antigen is unknown. Findings of the study overall: Carriage of CMV together with the relevant HLA was identifiable through cumulative public TCR beta family frequency.

This specimen was CD8+ T cells from cultured PBMCs, taken from culture after CMV antigen stimulation. This chain uses TRBV7-9 with TRBJ1-5; D unresolved. This clonotype originated in a human donor in good health (CMV status not recorded). Some clones in this sample may be carry-over from other donors' samples. DNA for the CDR3: TGTGCCAGCAGCCCCGACACTAGTAATCAGCCCCAGCATTTT. Translating gives CASSPDTSNQPQHF.